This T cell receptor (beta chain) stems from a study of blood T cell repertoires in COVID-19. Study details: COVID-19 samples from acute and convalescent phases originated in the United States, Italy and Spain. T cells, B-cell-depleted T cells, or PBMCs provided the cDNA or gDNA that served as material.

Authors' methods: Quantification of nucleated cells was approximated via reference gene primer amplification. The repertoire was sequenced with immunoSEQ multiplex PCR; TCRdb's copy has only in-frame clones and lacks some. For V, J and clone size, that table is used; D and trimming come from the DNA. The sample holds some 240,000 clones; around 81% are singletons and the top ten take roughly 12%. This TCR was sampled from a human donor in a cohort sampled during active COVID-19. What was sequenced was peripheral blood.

CDR3 sequence: CASSLGTSGGLQFF. CDR3 in DNA: TGCGCCAGCAGCTTGGGGACTAGCGGGGGCCTTCAGTTCTTC. The rearrangement links TRBV5-1 to TRBJ2-1; TRBD2 aligns across 13 bases. The CDR3 runs to 14 residues. CDR1 is SGHRS, CDR2 YFSETQ, per germline. V gave up 0 bases and J gave up 13 bases; unmatched junction bases: 4. Drawing the rest from reference TRBV5-1 and TRBJ2-1, the complete variable domain is KAGVTQTPRYLIKTRGQQVTLSCSPISGHRSVSWYQQTPGQGLQFLFEYFSETQRNKGNFPGRFSGRQFSNSRSEMNVSTLELGDSALYLCASSLGTSGGLQFFGPGTRLTVL.